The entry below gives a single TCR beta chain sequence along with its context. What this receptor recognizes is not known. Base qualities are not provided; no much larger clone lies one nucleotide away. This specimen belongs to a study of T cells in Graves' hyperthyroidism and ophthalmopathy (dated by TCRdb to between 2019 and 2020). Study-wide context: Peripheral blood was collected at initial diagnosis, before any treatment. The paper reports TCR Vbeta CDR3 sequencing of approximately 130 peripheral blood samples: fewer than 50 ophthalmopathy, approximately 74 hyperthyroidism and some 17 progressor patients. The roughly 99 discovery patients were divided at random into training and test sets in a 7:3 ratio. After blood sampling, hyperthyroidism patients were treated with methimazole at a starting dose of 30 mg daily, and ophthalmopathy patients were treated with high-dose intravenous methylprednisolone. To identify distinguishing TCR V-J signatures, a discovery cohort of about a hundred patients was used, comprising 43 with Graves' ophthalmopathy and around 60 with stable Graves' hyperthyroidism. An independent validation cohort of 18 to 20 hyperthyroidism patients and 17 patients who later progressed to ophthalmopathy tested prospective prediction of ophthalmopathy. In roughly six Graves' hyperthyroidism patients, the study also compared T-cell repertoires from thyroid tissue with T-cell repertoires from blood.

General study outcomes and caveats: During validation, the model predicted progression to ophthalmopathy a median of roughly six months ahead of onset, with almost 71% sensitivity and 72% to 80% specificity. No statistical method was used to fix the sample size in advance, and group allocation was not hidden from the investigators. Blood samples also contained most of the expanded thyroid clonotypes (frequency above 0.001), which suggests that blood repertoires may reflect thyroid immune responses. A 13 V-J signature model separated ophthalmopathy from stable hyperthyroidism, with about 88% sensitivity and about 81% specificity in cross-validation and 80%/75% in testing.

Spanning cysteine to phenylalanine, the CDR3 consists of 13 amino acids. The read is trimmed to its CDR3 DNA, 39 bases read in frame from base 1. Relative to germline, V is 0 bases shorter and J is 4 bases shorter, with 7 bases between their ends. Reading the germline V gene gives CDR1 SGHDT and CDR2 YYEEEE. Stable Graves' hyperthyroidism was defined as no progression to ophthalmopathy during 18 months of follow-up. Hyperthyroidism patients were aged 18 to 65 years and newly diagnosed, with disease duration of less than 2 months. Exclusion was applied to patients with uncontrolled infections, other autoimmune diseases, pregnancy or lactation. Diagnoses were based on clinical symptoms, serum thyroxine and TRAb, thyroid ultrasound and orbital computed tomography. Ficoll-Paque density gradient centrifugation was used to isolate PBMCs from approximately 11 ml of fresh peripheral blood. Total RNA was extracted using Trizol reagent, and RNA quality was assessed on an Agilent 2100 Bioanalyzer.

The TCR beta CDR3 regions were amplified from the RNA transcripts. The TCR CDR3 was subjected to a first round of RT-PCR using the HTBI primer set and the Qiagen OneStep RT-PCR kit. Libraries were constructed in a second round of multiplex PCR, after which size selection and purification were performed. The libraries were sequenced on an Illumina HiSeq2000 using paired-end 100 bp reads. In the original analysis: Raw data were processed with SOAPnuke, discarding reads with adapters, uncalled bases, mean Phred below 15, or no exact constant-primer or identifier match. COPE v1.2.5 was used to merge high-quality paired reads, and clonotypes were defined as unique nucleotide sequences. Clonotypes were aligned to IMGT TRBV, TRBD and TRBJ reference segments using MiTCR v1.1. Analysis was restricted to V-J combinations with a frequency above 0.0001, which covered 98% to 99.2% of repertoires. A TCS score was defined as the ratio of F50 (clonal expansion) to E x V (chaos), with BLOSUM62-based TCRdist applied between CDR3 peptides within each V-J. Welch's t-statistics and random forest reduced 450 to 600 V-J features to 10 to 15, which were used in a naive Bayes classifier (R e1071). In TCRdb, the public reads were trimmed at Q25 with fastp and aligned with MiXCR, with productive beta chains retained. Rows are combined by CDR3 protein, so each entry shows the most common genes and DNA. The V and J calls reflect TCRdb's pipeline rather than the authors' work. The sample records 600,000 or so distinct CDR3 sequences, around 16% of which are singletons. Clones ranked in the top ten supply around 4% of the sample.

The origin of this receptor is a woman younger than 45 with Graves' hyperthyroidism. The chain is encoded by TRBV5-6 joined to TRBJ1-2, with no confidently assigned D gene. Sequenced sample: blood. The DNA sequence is TGTGCCAGCAGCTTGGCGGCTGGCTATGGCTACACCTTC. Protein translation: CASSLAAGYGYTF.